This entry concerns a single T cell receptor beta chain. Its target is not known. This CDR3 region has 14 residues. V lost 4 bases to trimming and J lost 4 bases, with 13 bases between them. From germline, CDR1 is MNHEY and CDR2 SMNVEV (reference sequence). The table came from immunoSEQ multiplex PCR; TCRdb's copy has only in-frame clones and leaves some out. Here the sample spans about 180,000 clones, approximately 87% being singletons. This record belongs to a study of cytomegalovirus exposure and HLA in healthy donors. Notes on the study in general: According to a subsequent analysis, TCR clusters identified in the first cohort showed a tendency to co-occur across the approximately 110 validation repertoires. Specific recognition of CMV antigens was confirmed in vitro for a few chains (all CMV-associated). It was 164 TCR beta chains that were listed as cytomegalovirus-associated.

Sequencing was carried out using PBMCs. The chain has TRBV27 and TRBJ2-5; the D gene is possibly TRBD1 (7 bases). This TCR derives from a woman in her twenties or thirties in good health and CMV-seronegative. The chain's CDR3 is CASSSQGGRETQYF. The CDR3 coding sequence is TGTGCCAGCAGTTCCCAGGGGGGACGAGAGACCCAGTACTTC.